Following are 18 T cell receptor beta chains from one sample sequenced in a study of cytomegalovirus exposure and HLA in healthy donors. Primers: 60 Vbeta forward and 13 Jbeta reverse. TCRdb's table, derived via immunoSEQ multiplex PCR, lists solely in-frame clones and lacks some. The data show about 140,000 clones, with roughly 75% seen just once and 2% to 2.5% held by the top ten. Sequenced material: PBMCs. The receptor set was obtained from a man aged 25-45 years in good health and CMV-seronegative.

The CDR3 here is CSVEDYGGQGNTEAFF. Written as DNA, the CDR3 is TGCAGCGTTGAAGATTACGGGGGACAGGGGAACACTGAAGCTTTCTTT. V and J are TRBV29-1 and TRBJ1-1; the match to TRBD1 covers 9 bases. The CDR3 loop spans 16 amino acids. Germline values: CDR1 SQVTM, CDR2 ANQGSEA. J lost 1 base, V lost 0 bases, and 6 bases had no gene match.

This clone has just a few counts. The junction and the germline gene differ at one end; a read error may be behind it. The chain recombines TRBV18 with TRBJ2-7; D is perhaps TRBD1 (6 bases). In germline, CDR1 is KGHSH, CDR2 LQKENI. The length of the CDR3 is 14 residues. The CDR3 loop reads CASSLRGISNEQYF. CDR3 bases: TGTGCCAGCTCACTAAGGGGGATCTCCAACGAGCAGTACTTC. Based on the CDR3 plus reference TRBV18 and TRBJ2-7, the full variable domain is NAGVMQNPRHLVRRRGQEARLRCSPMKGHSHVYWYRQLPEEGLKFMVYLQKENIIDESGMPKERFSAEFPKEGPSILRIQQVVRGDSAAYFCASSLRGISNEQYFGPGTRLTVT.

The chain recombines TRBV5-1 with TRBJ2-7; possible D gene TRBD2, 6 bases. Germline CDR1 reads SGHRS; CDR2 reads YFSETQ. The CDR3 is made up of 16 amino acids. The V and J ends lost 0 bases and 1 base respectively, with 14 bases between them. The CDR3 region is CASSLAGEDGSYEQYF. CDR3 DNA sequence: TGCGCCAGCAGCTTGGCGGGGGAGGATGGATCCTACGAGCAGTACTTC.

The chain recombines TRBV4-2 with TRBJ2-1, with 10 bases matching TRBD2. With 1 base clipped from V and 1 base from J, the junction kept 10 bases outside the gene matches. CDR1 LGHNA and CDR2 YNFKEQ come from the germline V gene. There are 19 residues in the CDR3. In nucleotides, the CDR3 is TGTGCCAGCAGCCAAGTGAAAGGGTTGACTAGCGGGTCCTACAATGAGCAGTTCTTC. Residues: CASSQVKGLTSGSYNEQFF.

The CDR3 sequence: CASIELRETQYF. The CDR3 DNA is TGTGCCAGCATCGAGTTGAGGGAGACCCAGTACTTC. The chain carries TRBV2 and TRBJ2-5; D not resolved. From germline, CDR1 is SNHLY and CDR2 FYNNEI. V dropped 7 bases and J dropped 5 bases, with 11 bases sitting between them. The CDR3 loop spans 12 amino acids. The variable domain in full, with the rest retrieved from reference TRBV2 and TRBJ2-5, is EPEVTQTPSHQVTQMGQEVILRCVPISNHLYFYWYRQILGQKVEFLVSFYNNEISEKSEIFDDQFSVERPDGSNFTLKIRSTKLEDSAMYFCASIELRETQYFGPGTRLLVL.

This chain links TRBV20-1 with TRBJ2-1, with D tentatively TRBD1 (5 bases). Between the trimmed V and J ends, which lost 3 bases and 8 bases, there was a span of 5 bases. CDR1 and CDR2 from the germline V gene are DFQATT and SNEGSKA (reference sequence). The CDR3 runs 10 residues. This CDR3 reads CSARGHEQFF. CDR3 in DNA: TGCAGTGCTAGGGGGCATGAGCAGTTCTTC.

Relative to its sample, this clone is medium-sized (0.01 to 0.1%). The chain couples TRBV27 to TRBJ1-1, with D possibly TRBD1 on 5 matching bases. This CDR3 is 15 amino acids long. The V end lost 5 bases, the J end lost 6 bases, and 19 bases lay between the germline ends. CDR1 and CDR2 (germline): MNHEY, SMNVEV (reference sequence). CDR3 nucleotides: TGTGCCAGCAGTCCGGGGGGTGGGGGTTTTGCTGAAGCTTTCTTT. Protein: CASSPGGGGFAEAFF.

The rearrangement uses TRBV27 and TRBJ1-5; D is unclear. Trimming stripped 1 base from V and 3 bases from J, with 7 bases between. Germline loops: CDR1 MNHEY, CDR2 SMNVEV (reference sequence). This CDR3 is built from 14 residues. For the CDR3, the DNA is TGTGCCAGCAGTTTATGGGCCTCCAATCAGCCCCAGCATTTT. It is translated as CASSLWASNQPQHF.

The chain couples TRBV9 to TRBJ1-1; TRBD1 aligns across 7 bases. The CDR3 totals 15 residues. The trim removed 4 bases at V and 4 bases at J, leaving 10 bases unmatched. Germline CDR1 is SGDLS and CDR2 is YYNGEE. The CDR3, as DNA: TGTGCCAGCAGCCCCGCCATACAGGGGCCCACTGAAGCTTTCTTT. This translates into CASSPAIQGPTEAFF.

The chain carries TRBV5-4 and TRBJ2-1; 9 bases line up with TRBD1. This CDR3 spans 15 amino acids. The V and J ends lost 0 bases and 4 bases, in that order; junction bases with no gene match: 2. Germline V gene data show CDR1 as SGHNT and CDR2 as YYREEE (reference sequence). Here the CDR3 DNA reads TGTGCCAGCAGCTTGGACAGGGGGCTTTACAATGAGCAGTTCTTC. This sequence encodes CASSLDRGLYNEQFF. Drawing the rest from reference TRBV5-4 and TRBJ2-1, the complete variable domain is ETGVTQSPTHLIKTRGQQVTLRCSSQSGHNTVSWYQQALGQGPQFIFQYYREEENGRGNFPPRFSGLQFPNYSSELNVNALELDDSALYLCASSLDRGLYNEQFFGPGTRLTVL.

V gene TRBV5-1 combines with J gene TRBJ2-1; 11 nucleotides agree with TRBD2. Germline V gene data show CDR1 as SGHRS and CDR2 as YFSETQ. The length of the CDR3 is 15 residues. V lost 4 bases and J lost 7; bases outside the gene matches: 7. CDR3 in amino acids: CASSLGLAAVNEQFF. DNA for the CDR3: TGCGCCAGCAGCCTGGGACTAGCGGCGGTGAATGAGCAGTTCTTC.

The chain is built from TRBV5-6 and TRBJ1-2, with no clear D. The CDR3 totals 14 residues. Germline V gene sequence: CDR1 SGHDT, CDR2 YYEEEE. V was trimmed by 4 bases and J by 0 bases, leaving 10 bases between them. The CDR3 spells CASSRSMANYGYTF. Here the CDR3 DNA reads TGTGCCAGCAGCCGAAGCATGGCTAACTATGGCTACACCTTC. Complete variable domain (other parts from reference TRBV5-6 and TRBJ1-2): DAGVTQSPTHLIKTRGQQVTLRCSPKSGHDTVSWYQQALGQGPQFIFQYYEEEERQRGNFPDRFSGHQFPNYSSELNVNALLLGDSALYLCASSRSMANYGYTFGSGTRLTVV.

The chain links TRBV27 to TRBJ1-1; D is unresolved. Germline lookup yields CDR1 MNHEY and CDR2 SMNVEV (reference sequence). This CDR3 comprises 15 residues. Between the trimmed V and J ends, which lost 3 bases and 1 base, there was a span of 12 bases. This CDR3 reads CASSFVGSRNTEAFF. The DNA for the CDR3 is TGTGCCAGCAGTTTCGTGGGGAGTCGGAACACTGAAGCTTTCTTT.

The rearrangement uses TRBV11-2 and TRBJ1-6; 11 bases fit TRBD1. Germline V gene sequence: CDR1 SGHAT, CDR2 FQNNGV. The CDR3 covers 17 residues. Losses at the gene ends were 4 bases for V and 2 bases for J; bases not matched to a gene: 4. The DNA for the CDR3 is TGTGCCAGCAGCTGGACAGGGGGCCTCGCCTATAATTCACCCCTCCACTTT. This sequence encodes CASSWTGGLAYNSPLHF.

The chain links TRBV6-5 to TRBJ2-7; weak D call: TRBD2 (5 bases). V lost 0 bases and J lost 6, with 15 bases in between. Per germline, CDR1 MNHEY and CDR2 SVGAGI. CDR3 length: 15 residues. CDR3: CASSYSPGPAGEQYF. CDR3 sequence (DNA): TGTGCCAGCAGTTACTCGCCGGGTCCGGCGGGCGAGCAGTACTTC.

V and J are TRBV28 and TRBJ2-4; D is unclear. The V end lost 7 bases, the J end lost 0 bases, and 10 bases lay between the germline ends. This CDR3 has 14 amino acids. CDR1 is MDHEN and CDR2 is SYDVKM in the germline V gene. CDR3 in amino acids: CASIDISAKNIQYF. Here the CDR3 DNA reads TGTGCCAGCATCGACATCTCAGCCAAAAACATTCAGTACTTC.

The chain has TRBV6-1 and TRBJ2-1, with TRBD1 identical over 9 bases. Germline V gives CDR1 MNHNS, CDR2 SASEGT. The V segment lost 7 bases and the J segment 6 bases; nucleotides outside the gene matches: 10. This CDR3 has 15 residues. CDR3 coding DNA: TGTGCCAGCAATCACAGGGGGCGGGGAGGCAATGAGCAGTTCTTC. Protein: CASNHRGRGGNEQFF.

This clone was seen only once. The chain carries TRBV4-1 and TRBJ2-5; D possibly corresponds to TRBD1 (6 bases). Trimming took off 2 bases at V and 5 bases at J, with 15 bases between the two ends. Germline CDR1 MGHRA, CDR2 YSYEKL. CDR3 length: 15 residues. The CDR3 loop is CASSQLQGILETQYF. As DNA, the CDR3 is TGCGCCAGCAGCCAATTACAGGGAATCCTGGAGACCCAGTACTTC.